The present TCR beta chain was sequenced within a study of spatial heterogeneity in lung cancer. Findings and caveats of the study: Tumor T-cell coverage was an estimated 7% or so for alpha and approximately 12% for beta chains. Counts of expanded alpha and beta TCRs within tumors tracked the tumor nonsynonymous mutation count.

This clonotype showed up many times. As yet, its antigen is unknown. Trimming left V 7 bases short and J 1 base short, with 10 bases between. This CDR3 spans 13 amino acids. The germline CDR1 and CDR2 sequences are MNHEY and SVGAGI. In TCRdb, the 5' RACE reads were re-called with MiXCR into one record per CDR3 protein. The sample consists of 20,000 to 25,000 distinct CDR3 sequences, approximately 9.5% of them appearing once. The time point denotes: sample taken at primary tumor resection. The donors, more than 55 patients with untreated early-stage non-small cell lung cancer, provided the samples. Whole RNA obtained from tumor, nontumor lung or frozen PBMC underwent sequencing without sorting.

The specimen was lung tumor tissue, collected at surgery. This clonotype originated in a male donor with early-stage non-small cell lung cancer. The chain is built from TRBV6-5 and TRBJ1-1, with a weak D call TRBD1 (6 bases). The CDR3 spells CASKQGQNTEAFF. CDR3 nucleotides: TGTGCCAGCAAACAGGGACAGAACACTGAAGCTTTCTTT.